In this sample, the clone carrying this T cell receptor (beta chain) turned up a few times. These data belong to a study of T cells after yellow fever vaccination. The CDR3 is made up of 15 amino acids. V lost 3 bases and J lost 3; bases outside the gene matches: 6. Germline CDR1 reads PRHDT; CDR2 reads FYEKMQ (reference sequence). TCRdb re-called the 5' RACE reads with MiXCR, one entry per CDR3 protein. This table has under 150,000 distinct CDR3 sequences, roughly 8% appearing once. This rearrangement joins TRBV13 to TRBJ2-3; 7 nucleotides match TRBD2. This specimen consisted of CD4+ T cells sorted from PBMCs, obtained 5 days after the yellow fever booster vaccination. This sequence originates from a man aged 30 to 39 who received the YFV17D yellow fever vaccine. The CDR3 spells CASSFRGSRTDTQYF. In DNA, the CDR3 is TGTGCCAGCAGCTTTCGCGGGAGTCGAACAGATACGCAGTATTTT.